Only one count was recorded for the clone carrying this T cell receptor beta chain. The sample belongs to a study of blood T cell repertoires in COVID-19. Study information: Samples representing acute and convalescent COVID-19 were sourced from the United States, Italy and Spain.

V shed 5 bases, J shed 7 bases, and the junction held 10 bases outside the gene matches. Germline V gene lookup returns CDR1 SGHNT and CDR2 YENEEA. The CDR3 is 15 amino acids. Clones were read by immunoSEQ multiplex PCR, and TCRdb kept only the in-frame ones, dropping some. The table lists about 330,000 clones, roughly 90% of them singletons. The specimen was peripheral blood. The source is a woman in her forties or fifties with active or convalescent COVID-19. The chain employs TRBV11-3 and TRBJ2-2, with TRBD1 matching over 7 bases. CDR3 coding DNA: TGTGCCAGCAGCCCGCGGACAGGAGGTGGCGGGGAGCTGTTTTTT. It codes for CASSPRTGGGGELFF.